A selection of T cell receptor beta chains follows, all from one sample in a study of radiotherapy plus CTLA-4 blockade in lung cancer. Some clones are missing from TCRdb's copy, which holds only in-frame ones; the method was immunoSEQ multiplex PCR. Here the sample spans roughly 88,000 clones, about four fifths being singletons. The specimen was peripheral blood, collected from a patient treated with radiotherapy plus ipilimumab. The receptors were sampled from a human donor with non-small cell lung cancer who had stable disease on radiotherapy plus ipilimumab. The CDR3 runs from the conserved cysteine through the conserved F or W. D genes are given only for firm matches. Rows give clone size only sometimes, using once, few, many, or a class for an expanded clone.

v_gene	j_gene	abundance	d_gene	CDR3nt	CDR3aa
TRBV9	TRBJ2-2	-	TRBD2	TGTGCCAGCAGCTCCCCTAGCGGCACCGGGGAGCTGTTTTTT	CASSSPSGTGELFF
TRBV30	TRBJ2-7	-	-	TGTGCCTGGTCCACCGGGGCAGTTTACGAGCAGTACTTC	CAWSTGAVYEQYF
TRBV6-1	TRBJ2-7	-	TRBD1	TGTGCCAGCAGTTCGACAGGGAGACACGAGCAGTACTTC	CASSSTGRHEQYF
TRBV29-1	TRBJ2-1	-	-	TGCAGCGTTGAAACTAGGTTCAATGAGCAGTTCTTC	CSVETRFNEQFF
TRBV5-1	TRBJ2-3	-	-	TGCGCCAGCAGCTTATTGGAGAAGGGCGATACGCAGTATTTT	CASSLLEKGDTQYF
TRBV11-2	TRBJ2-7	-	TRBD2	TGTGCCAGCAGCTTGAAGGGACTAGTATCGATCGAGCAGTACTTC	CASSLKGLVSIEQYF
TRBV7-2	TRBJ2-1	-	-	TGTGCCAGCAGCTTGGTGAGGGACAATGAGCAGTTCTTC	CASSLVRDNEQFF
TRBV4-2	TRBJ2-4	-	TRBD1	TGTGCCAGCAGCCAAGAGGGGACAGAAAACATTCAGTACTTC	CASSQEGTENIQYF
TRBV4-2	TRBJ2-7	-	-	TGTGCCAGCAGCCATCCTGGGGGCCCAGGGGAGCAGTACTTC	CASSHPGGPGEQYF
TRBV9	TRBJ2-7	-	-	TGTGCCAGCAGCGTAGGCGGCGGCCGCTCCTACGAGCAGTACTTC	CASSVGGGRSYEQYF
TRBV18	TRBJ2-2	-	-	TGTGCCAGCTCACCAGACAGCTTCAACACCGGGGAGCTGTTTTTT	CASSPDSFNTGELFF
TRBV2	TRBJ1-2	-	TRBD1	TGTGCCAGCAGTTCCGACAGGGGGCAGGAGAGCGGCTACACCTTC	CASSSDRGQESGYTF
TRBV5-1	TRBJ1-5	-	-	TGCGCCAGCAGCTTGGTCTCGATAGAACAAGATAGCAATCAGCCCCAGCATTTT	CASSLVSIEQDSNQPQHF
TRBV12-1	TRBJ2-5	-	-	TGTGCCAGCAGCGCCAGAGCAGCGGGAGCCCTCGGAGAGACCCAGTACTTC	CASSARAAGALGETQYF
TRBV19	TRBJ2-1	-	-	TGTGCCAGTAGTATAGGCGGGAAGGTGCTCAACAATGAGCAGTTCTTC	CASSIGGKVLNNEQFF
TRBV7-6	TRBJ2-7	-	TRBD1	TGTGCCAGCAGCTCTTCCAGGGGGCCCTACGAGCAGTACTTC	CASSSSRGPYEQYF
TRBV5-1	TRBJ2-3	-	-	TGCGCCAGCAGCTTCAATGGGATGGGCACAGATACGCAGTATTTT	CASSFNGMGTDTQYF
TRBV11-2	TRBJ2-6	-	-	TGTGCCAGCAGCTCATCGGGGCCGAATTCTGGGGCCAACGTCCTGACTTTC	CASSSSGPNSGANVLTF
TRBV20-1	TRBJ2-1	-	-	TGCAGTGCTGGGACTTCATCGGAGTTCTTC	CSAGTSSEFF
TRBV19	TRBJ1-6	-	-	TGTGCCAGTATGCCCCAGACGTATGGATCACCCCTCCACTTT	CASMPQTYGSPLHF
TRBV19	TRBJ2-3	-	-	TGTGCCAGTAGTCCTGCTGGGACCACAGATACGCAGTATTTT	CASSPAGTTDTQYF
TRBV28	TRBJ2-1	-	-	TGTGCCAGTACCCCTCCCGGGGGTGGCTACAATGAGCAGTTCTTC	CASTPPGGGYNEQFF
TRBV5-4	TRBJ2-1	-	-	TGTGCCAGCAGCTTGGCCGGAGCAAGCTCCTACAATGAGCAGTTCTTC	CASSLAGASSYNEQFF
TRBV30	TRBJ2-7	-	-	TGTGCCTGGAGTGTCACCAGGGAGCAGTACTTC	CAWSVTREQYF
TRBV29-1	TRBJ2-7	-	-	TGCAGCGCGGGGTCCTACGAGCAGTACTTC	CSAGSYEQYF
TRBV7-9	TRBJ2-5	-	-	TGTGCCAGCAGCTTAGCAGGCCAGGGCCAAGAGACCCAGTACTTC	CASSLAGQGQETQYF
TRBV21-1	TRBJ2-7	-	-	TGTGCCATTAAAAGGGCCCACGAGCAGTACTTC	CAIKRAHEQYF
TRBV5-1	TRBJ1-1	once	-	TGCGCCAGCACCCATGGGGGGTTGGGGTCCAACACTGAAGCTTTCTTT	CASTHGGLGSNTEAFF
TRBV30	TRBJ2-7	-	TRBD2	TGTGCCTGGAGTGGGGGGTTAGCGGGAAACGAGCAGTACTTC	CAWSGGLAGNEQYF
TRBV28	TRBJ2-4	-	TRBD2	TGTGCCAGCAGTTTATGGGCCAGCGGGAGCTATTCAGCCAAAAACATTCAGTACTTC	CASSLWASGSYSAKNIQYF
TRBV6-1	TRBJ1-5	once	-	TGTGCCAGCAGTGGGACATTTGATCAGCCCCAGCATTTT	CASSGTFDQPQHF
TRBV9	TRBJ2-3	-	-	TGTGCCAGCAGCGTCCGGTCCTTAGGAACAGATACGCAGTATTTT	CASSVRSLGTDTQYF
TRBV6-6	TRBJ1-6	-	-	TGTGCCGTCTCACAGATTGATAATTCACCCCTCCACTTT	CAVSQIDNSPLHF
TRBV14	TRBJ2-6	-	-	TGTGCCAGCAGCCAAGCGGGGACACGCTTCTCTGGGGCCAACGTCCTGACTTTC	CASSQAGTRFSGANVLTF
TRBV5-1	TRBJ2-1	-	-	TGCGCCAGCAGCATACTAGCTCCTCCGAGCGATGAGCAGTTCTTC	CASSILAPPSDEQFF
TRBV11-3	TRBJ1-5	-	-	TGTGCCAGCAGCTTAACGGGCCTCAATCAGCCCCAGCATTTT	CASSLTGLNQPQHF
TRBV28	TRBJ2-1	-	TRBD2	TGTGCCAGCAGTTTAGCCTCCCTAGCGGTCGATGAGCAGTTCTTC	CASSLASLAVDEQFF
TRBV6-5	TRBJ2-7	-	TRBD2	TGTGCCAGCAGTTACTCGCCTAGCGGGGGGCGGGGGCAGTACTTC	CASSYSPSGGRGQYF
TRBV19	TRBJ1-5	once	TRBD1	TGTGCCAGCACTCTAGAGGACAGGCCGCTTCCCAATCAGCCCCAGCATTTT	CASTLEDRPLPNQPQHF
TRBV7-2	TRBJ2-1	-	-	TGTGCCAGCAGCTTAGGGGTCGGAGGGAATGAGCAGTTCTTC	CASSLGVGGNEQFF
TRBV6-1	TRBJ1-5	once	TRBD1	TGTGCCAGCAGAGGAGGACAGGGGCCCAATCAGCCCCAGCATTTT	CASRGGQGPNQPQHF
TRBV10-1	TRBJ2-1	-	TRBD1	TGCGCCAGCAGTGAAATGGGACAGGGGGTCCATGAGCAGTTCTTC	CASSEMGQGVHEQFF
TRBV5-8	TRBJ1-4	once	-	TGTGCCAGCAGCTTGGAGAGGGGGAGGGAAAAACTGTTTTTT	CASSLERGREKLFF
TRBV9	TRBJ2-2	once	TRBD2	TGTGCCAGCAGCGTAGTAGGCCTAGCGGGGGCCAACACCGGGGAGCTGTTTTTT	CASSVVGLAGANTGELFF
TRBV5-1	TRBJ2-2	-	TRBD2	TGCGCCAGCAGCCGCAGACTAGCGGGCACCGGGGAGCTGTTTTTT	CASSRRLAGTGELFF
TRBV6-6	TRBJ2-7	-	TRBD1	TGTGCCAGCAGTTACTCCAGACAGGGCTACGAGCAGTACTTC	CASSYSRQGYEQYF
TRBV19	TRBJ1-4	once	TRBD1	TGTGCCAGTAGTACGGGGACAGAGGAAAAACTGTTTTTT	CASSTGTEEKLFF
TRBV27	TRBJ1-2	-	-	TGTGCCAGCAGTGGTTTGCGGGACTATGGCTACACCTTC	CASSGLRDYGYTF
TRBV5-1	TRBJ2-2	-	TRBD2	TGCGCCAGCAGCTTGGAACTAGCGGGGGTCAACGGGGAGCTGTTTTTT	CASSLELAGVNGELFF
TRBV5-1	TRBJ2-5	-	TRBD1	TGCGCCAGCAGCTCCGGACAGGGTCGGGAGACCCAGTACTTC	CASSSGQGRETQYF
TRBV2	TRBJ2-1	-	-	TGTGCCAGCAGTGGATTGGTTGCCTACAATGAGCAGTTCTTC	CASSGLVAYNEQFF
TRBV7-2	TRBJ1-6	-	-	TGTGCCAGCAGCTCCGGGACATTTCGTTCACCCCTCCACTTT	CASSSGTFRSPLHF
TRBV7-9	TRBJ1-2	-	TRBD1	TGTGCCAGCAGCTTACAGGGGGCTGATGGCTACACCTTC	CASSLQGADGYTF
TRBV18	TRBJ2-2	few	TRBD2	TGTGCCAGCTCACCACAGACTAGCAATACGAACACCGGGGAGCTGTTTTTT	CASSPQTSNTNTGELFF
TRBV6-5	TRBJ2-2	-	-	TGTGCCAGCAGTTACACGGGGACTGGGGAGCTGTTTTTT	CASSYTGTGELFF
TRBV4-2	TRBJ2-3	once	TRBD2	TGTGCCAGCAGCCTTTCACGGGGAGCGGGGGGCGCCACAGATACGCAGTATTTT	CASSLSRGAGGATDTQYF
TRBV7-9	TRBJ2-1	-	TRBD2	TGTGCCAGCAGCTCACGGACTAGCCCCTATGAGCAGTTCTTC	CASSSRTSPYEQFF
TRBV7-8	TRBJ2-3	-	-	TGTGCCAGCAGCTTAGCCAGGACTAGCACAGATACGCAGTATTTT	CASSLARTSTDTQYF
TRBV7-8	TRBJ1-5	-	TRBD1	TGTGCCAGCAGCCAGGGGGCATGGAATCAGCCCCAGCATTTT	CASSQGAWNQPQHF